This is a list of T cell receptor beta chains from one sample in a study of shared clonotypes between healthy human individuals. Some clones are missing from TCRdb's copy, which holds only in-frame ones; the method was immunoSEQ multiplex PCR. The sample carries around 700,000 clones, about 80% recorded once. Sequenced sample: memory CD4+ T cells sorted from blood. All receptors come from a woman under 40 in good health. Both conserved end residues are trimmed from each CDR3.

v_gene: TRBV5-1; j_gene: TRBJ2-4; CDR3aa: ASSLAGQDIQY
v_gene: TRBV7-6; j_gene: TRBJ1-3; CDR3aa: ASSLALRETGNTIY
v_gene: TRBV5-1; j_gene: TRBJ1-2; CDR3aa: ASSHRQGFYGYT
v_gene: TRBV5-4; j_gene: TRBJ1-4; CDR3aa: ASSPGGLGEKLF
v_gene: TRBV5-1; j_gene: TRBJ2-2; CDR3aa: ASSLDLETGELF
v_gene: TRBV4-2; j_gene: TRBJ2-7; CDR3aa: ASSEAGEGYEQY
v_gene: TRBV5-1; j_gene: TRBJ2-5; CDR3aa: ASSLAKTGGGETQY
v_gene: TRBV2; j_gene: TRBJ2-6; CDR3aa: ASEEASGRTVAGANVLT
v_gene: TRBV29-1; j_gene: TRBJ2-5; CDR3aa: SVRGGWGETQY
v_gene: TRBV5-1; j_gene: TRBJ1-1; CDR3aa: ASSSQGGTEAF
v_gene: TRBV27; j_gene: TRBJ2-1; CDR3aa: ASSNTPSGANEQF
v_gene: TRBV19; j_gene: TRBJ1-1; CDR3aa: ASSTNRGEAF
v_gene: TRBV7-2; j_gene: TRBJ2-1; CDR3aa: ASSSASVAHEQF
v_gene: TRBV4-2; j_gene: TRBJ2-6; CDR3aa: ASSQGHRISGANVLT
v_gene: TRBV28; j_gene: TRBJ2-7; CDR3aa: ASSQFKYEQY
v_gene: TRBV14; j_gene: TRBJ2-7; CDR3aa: ASSQDPGGLSYEQY
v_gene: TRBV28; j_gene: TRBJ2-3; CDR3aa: ASSRDTSLDTQY
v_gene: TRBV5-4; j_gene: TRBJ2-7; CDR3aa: ASSPGAGRVGYEQY
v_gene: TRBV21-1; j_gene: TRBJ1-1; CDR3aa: ASSDLGDTLRRNTEAF
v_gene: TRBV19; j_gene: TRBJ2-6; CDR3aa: ASSNTRAGANVLT
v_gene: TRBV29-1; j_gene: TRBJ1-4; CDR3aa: SVGRQGGEKLF
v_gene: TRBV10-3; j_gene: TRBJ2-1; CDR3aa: AIRAGTSTFNEQF
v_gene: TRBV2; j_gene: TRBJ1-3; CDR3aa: ASSEVGGNTIY
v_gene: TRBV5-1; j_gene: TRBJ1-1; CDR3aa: ASSTRQGVAEAF
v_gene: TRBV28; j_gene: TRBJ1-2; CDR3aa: ASNPSSRGYGYT